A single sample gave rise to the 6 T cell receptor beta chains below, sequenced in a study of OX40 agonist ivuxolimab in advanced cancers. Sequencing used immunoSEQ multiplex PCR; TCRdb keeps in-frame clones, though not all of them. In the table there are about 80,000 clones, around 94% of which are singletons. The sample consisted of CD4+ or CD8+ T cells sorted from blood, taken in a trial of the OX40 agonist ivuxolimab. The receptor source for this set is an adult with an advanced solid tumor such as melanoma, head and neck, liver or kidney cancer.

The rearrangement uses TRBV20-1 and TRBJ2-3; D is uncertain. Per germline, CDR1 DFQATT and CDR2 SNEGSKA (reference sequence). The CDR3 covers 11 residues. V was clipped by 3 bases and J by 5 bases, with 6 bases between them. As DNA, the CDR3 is TGCAGTGCTAGGTCCGTAGATACGCAGTATTTT. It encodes CSARSVDTQYF.

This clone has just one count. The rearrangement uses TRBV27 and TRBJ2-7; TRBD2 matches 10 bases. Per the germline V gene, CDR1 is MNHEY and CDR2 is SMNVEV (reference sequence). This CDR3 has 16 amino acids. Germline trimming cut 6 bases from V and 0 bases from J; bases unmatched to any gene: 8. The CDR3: CASRLTQRGGSYEQYF. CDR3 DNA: TGTGCCAGCAGACTCACCCAGCGGGGGGGCTCCTACGAGCAGTACTTC.

The CDR3 reads CASGGSGEAKNIQYF. CDR3 coding DNA: TGTGCCAGCGGGGGGAGCGGAGAAGCCAAAAACATTCAGTACTTC. V and J are TRBV28 and TRBJ2-4; a possible D gene is TRBD2 (6 bases). Trimming removed 8 bases at V and 0 bases at J, with 14 bases between. The CDR3 has 15 residues. Germline V gene data show CDR1 as MDHEN and CDR2 as SYDVKM.

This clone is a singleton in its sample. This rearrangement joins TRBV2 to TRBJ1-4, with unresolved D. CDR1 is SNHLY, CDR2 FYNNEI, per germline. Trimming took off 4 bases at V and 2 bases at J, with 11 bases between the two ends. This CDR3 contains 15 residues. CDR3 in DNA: TGTGCCAGCAGTGGGCCGCCCCGGACTAATGAAAAACTGTTTTTT. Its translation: CASSGPPRTNEKLFF.

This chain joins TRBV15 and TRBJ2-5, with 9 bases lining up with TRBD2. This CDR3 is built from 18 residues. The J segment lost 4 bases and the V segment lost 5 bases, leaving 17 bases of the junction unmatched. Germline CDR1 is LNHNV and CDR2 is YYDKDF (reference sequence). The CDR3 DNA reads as TGTGCCACCAGCCTCGATGCTAGCGGGAAGGGGGTAGGAGAGACCCAGTACTTC. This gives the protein CATSLDASGKGVGETQYF. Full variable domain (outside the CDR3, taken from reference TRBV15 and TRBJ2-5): DAMVIQNPRYQVTQFGKPVTLSCSQTLNHNVMYWYQQKSSQAPKLLFHYYDKDFNNEADTPDNFQSRRPNTSFCFLDIRSPGLGDTAMYLCATSLDASGKGVGETQYFGPGTRLLVL.

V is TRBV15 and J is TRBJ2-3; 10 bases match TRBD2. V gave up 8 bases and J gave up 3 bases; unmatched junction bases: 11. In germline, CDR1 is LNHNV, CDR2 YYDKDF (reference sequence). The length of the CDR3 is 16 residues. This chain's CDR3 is CATGVGSGRLTDTQYF. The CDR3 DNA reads TGTGCCACCGGGGTGGGTAGCGGGAGGTTGACAGATACGCAGTATTTT.